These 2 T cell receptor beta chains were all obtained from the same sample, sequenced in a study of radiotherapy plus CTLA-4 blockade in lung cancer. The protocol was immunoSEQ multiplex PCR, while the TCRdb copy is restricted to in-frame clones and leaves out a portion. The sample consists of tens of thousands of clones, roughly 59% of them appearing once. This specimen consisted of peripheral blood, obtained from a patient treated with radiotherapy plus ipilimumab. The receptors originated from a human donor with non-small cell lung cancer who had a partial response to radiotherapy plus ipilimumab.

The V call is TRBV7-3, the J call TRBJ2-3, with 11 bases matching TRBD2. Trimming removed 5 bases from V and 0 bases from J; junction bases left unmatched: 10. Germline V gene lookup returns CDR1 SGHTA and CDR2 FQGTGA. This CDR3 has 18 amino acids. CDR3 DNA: TGTGCCAGCAGCCCCGGGACTAGCGGAAGCGCTAGCACAGATACGCAGTATTTT. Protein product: CASSPGTSGSASTDTQYF.

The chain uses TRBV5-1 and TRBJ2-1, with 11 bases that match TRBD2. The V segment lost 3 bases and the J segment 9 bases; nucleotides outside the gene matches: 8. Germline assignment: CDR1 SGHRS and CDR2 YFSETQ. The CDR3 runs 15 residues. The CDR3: CASSWAGTSGFEQFF. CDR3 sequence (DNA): TGCGCCAGCAGCTGGGCCGGGACTAGCGGTTTTGAGCAGTTCTTC.